This T cell receptor beta chain was documented in a study of blood T cell repertoires in COVID-19. Study overall: Samples representing acute and convalescent COVID-19 were sourced from the United States, Italy and Spain. PBMCs, B-cell-depleted T cells, or T cells were the source of the cDNA or gDNA that made up the material.

The CDR3 length is 13 residues. Unmatched junction bases numbered 6, after V lost 4 bases and J lost 6 bases. Germline loops: CDR1 SGHNT, CDR2 YYREEE (reference sequence). Per the authors' pipeline: Reference gene primer amplification yielded estimated nucleated cell counts. TCRdb's copy holds only in-frame clones and misses some; the assay was immunoSEQ multiplex PCR. That table gives V, J and clone size, and the DNA gave D and trimming. The sample contains hundreds of thousands of clones, around 89% of which appear only once. This TCR derives from a man aged 35 to 55 with acute or convalescent COVID-19. Sequenced material: peripheral blood. The V call is TRBV5-4, the J call TRBJ1-2, with 7 bases lining up with TRBD1. Here the CDR3 DNA reads TGTGCCAGCAGCGAACAGGGGATGGATGGCTACACCTTC. It specifies CASSEQGMDGYTF.